These 17 T cell receptor beta chains were sequenced from one sample in a study of CD8+ T cells in alopecia areata. cDNA prepared by RNA extraction and subsequent reverse transcription served as the template for sequencing. Profiled with immunoSEQ multiplex PCR; TCRdb holds only in-frame clones, not every one. The table lists 90,000 or so clones, roughly 47% of them singletons. Treatment noted: oral pan-JAK inhibitor, 5-10 mg twice daily. The material was CD8+ T cells sorted from blood, obtained at week 24, from a patient treated with tofacitinib. These receptors were taken from a human donor with alopecia areata.

The V and J genes are TRBV7-2 and TRBJ2-5; D may be TRBD2 (6 bases). CDR3 length: 15 residues. The germline gives CDR1 SGHTA, CDR2 FQGNSA. V lost 1 base and J lost 1, with 10 bases in between. CDR3 DNA sequence: TGTGCCAGCAGCTTAGGGGGGGACTTCCAAGAGACCCAGTACTTC. Translating it yields CASSLGGDFQETQYF. The variable domain in full, completed from reference TRBV7-2 and TRBJ2-5, reads GAGVSQSPSNKVTEKGKDVELRCDPISGHTALYWYRQSLGQGLEFLIYFQGNSAPDKSGLPSDRFSAERTGGSVSTLTIQRTQQEDSAVYLCASSLGGDFQETQYFGPGTRLLVL.

This chain links TRBV6-1 with TRBJ2-3; D not resolved. There are 12 residues in the CDR3. Germline-derived CDR1 and CDR2 are MNHNS and SASEGT. V was pared by 10 bases and J by 5 bases, with 13 bases between. CDR3 DNA: TGTGCCACCTCGCCCTCCGGAGATACGCAGTATTTT. Translated, it gives CATSPSGDTQYF.

The chain combines TRBV7-9 with TRBJ2-7, with 9 bases identical to TRBD2. The CDR3 loop spans 14 amino acids. The germline V gene encodes CDR1 SEHNR and CDR2 FQNEAQ (reference sequence). Trimming removed 7 bases from V and 0 bases from J; junction bases left unmatched: 4. The CDR3: CASTRTSDSYEQYF. The CDR3 nucleotides read TGTGCCAGCACCCGGACTAGCGACTCCTACGAGCAGTACTTC.

The chain links TRBV7-9 to TRBJ2-6; D uncertain. This CDR3 region has 12 residues. Germline CDR1 reads SEHNR; CDR2 reads FQNEAQ (reference sequence). The V end was cut by 3 bases, the J end by 10 bases, with 7 bases between. The CDR3 nucleotides are TGTGCCAGCAGCTTGCAAGTGAACGTCCTGACTTTC. Its protein is CASSLQVNVLTF.

This clone was seen more than once but under ten times. The chain carries TRBV15 and TRBJ2-6; no firm D call. The length of the CDR3 is 15 residues. From germline, CDR1 is LNHNV and CDR2 YYDKDF (reference sequence). The ends were cut back, 1 base at V and 4 bases at J, with 8 bases in the middle. For the CDR3, the DNA is TGTGCCACCAGCAGAGTGGGATCCGGGGCCAACGTCCTGACTTTC. Translation gives CATSRVGSGANVLTF.

The CDR3 spells CASSTTTREGGHTQYF. The DNA of the CDR3 is TGTGCCAGCAGCACAACGACGCGGGAGGGCGGACATACGCAGTATTTT. This sequence joins TRBV9 and TRBJ2-3; 9 positions match TRBD2. The CDR3 runs to 16 residues. After removal of 4 bases from V and 7 bases from J, the junction contained 13 bases not matched to a gene. From germline, CDR1 is SGDLS and CDR2 YYNGEE.

The chain has TRBV15 and TRBJ2-3; perhaps TRBD2 as D (5 bases). The V end lost 1 base, the J end lost 6 bases, and 5 bases lay between the germline ends. CDR1 and CDR2 from the germline V gene are LNHNV and YYDKDF (reference sequence). The CDR3 loop spans 12 amino acids. This CDR3 reads CATSRGGDTQYF. CDR3 nucleotides: TGTGCCACCAGCAGAGGAGGGGATACGCAGTATTTT.

The rearrangement uses TRBV7-9 and TRBJ2-5; 8 bases align to TRBD2. Losses at the gene ends were 6 bases for V and 5 bases for J; bases not matched to a gene: 5. Germline V gene sequence: CDR1 SEHNR, CDR2 FQNEAQ (reference sequence). The CDR3 covers 13 residues. The CDR3 protein is CASRPGGRETQYF. The CDR3 DNA follows: TGTGCCAGCAGGCCGGGAGGGCGGGAGACCCAGTACTTC.

CDR3 protein: CASSPSGLAGANSYEQYF. CDR3 nucleotides: TGTGCCAGCAGTCCTTCGGGACTAGCGGGGGCAAACTCCTACGAGCAGTACTTC. This rearrangement joins TRBV27 to TRBJ2-7; 14 nucleotides line up with TRBD2. Trimming cost V 5 bases and J 0 bases; bases outside gene matches: 9. Germline values: CDR1 MNHEY, CDR2 SMNVEV (reference sequence). There are 18 residues in the CDR3.

This clone showed up just a few times. The chain is built from TRBV7-9 and TRBJ2-5, with a possible D match to TRBD2 (5 bases). The V gene lost 5 bases and the J gene lost 4 bases, with 14 bases spanning the gap. In germline, CDR1 is SEHNR, CDR2 FQNEAQ (reference sequence). This CDR3 has 14 amino acids. CDR3 protein: CASSQVSGGETQYF. The CDR3 DNA sequence: TGTGCCAGCAGCCAAGTGTCAGGAGGAGAGACCCAGTACTTC.

This chain joins TRBV30 and TRBJ1-2, with D possibly TRBD1 on 5 matching bases. The CDR3 length is 17 residues. V lost 6 bases, J lost 3 bases, and 26 bases lay in between. Germline V gives CDR1 GTSNPN, CDR2 SVGIG (reference sequence). As DNA, the CDR3 is TGTGCCTGCCCGGGGCCCGGGCCCTCCACTTTTGACTATGGCTACACCTTC. This encodes CACPGPGPSTFDYGYTF.

The chain has TRBV4-3 and TRBJ2-7; perhaps D is TRBD1 or TRBD2 (6 bases each). V lost 2 bases and J lost 3, with 14 bases in between. Germline lookup yields CDR1 LGHNA and CDR2 YSLEER. The CDR3 is 15 residues long. This CDR3 reads CASSQISGGGYEQYF. DNA for the CDR3: TGCGCCAGCAGCCAAATTAGCGGAGGGGGCTACGAGCAGTACTTC.

The V call is TRBV11-2, the J call TRBJ2-7; D is unresolved. The CDR3 runs 13 residues. Germline V lookup: CDR1 SGHAT, CDR2 FQNNGV. Trimming took off 1 base at V and 2 bases at J, with 6 bases between the two ends. The chain's CDR3 is CASSLGAAYEQYF. CDR3 nucleotide sequence: TGTGCCAGCAGCTTAGGGGCTGCCTACGAGCAGTACTTC.

The chain links TRBV19 to TRBJ2-7, with unresolved D. Germline CDR1 is LNHDA and CDR2 is SQIVND (reference sequence). There are 13 residues in the CDR3. Trimming took 1 base from V and 7 from J, leaving 11 bases between them. The CDR3 DNA reads as TGTGCCAGTAGTATAGCTGGCGCGCGAGAGCAGTACTTC. This codes for CASSIAGAREQYF.

This clone turned up a few times. The rearrangement links TRBV15 to TRBJ1-1; no reliable D call. V was shortened by 3 bases and J by 0 bases, with 8 bases between the two germline ends. CDR3 length: 14 residues. In germline, CDR1 is LNHNV, CDR2 YYDKDF (reference sequence). The CDR3 region has the DNA TGTGCCACCAGCAGTGGACCTATGAACACTGAAGCTTTCTTT. This codes for CATSSGPMNTEAFF.

A few counts support this clone. The chain is built from TRBV23-1 and TRBJ2-6, with 10 bases fitting TRBD1. TRBV23-1 is an ORF for which the function is uncertain. The CDR3 runs to 17 residues. J was trimmed by 0 bases and V by 5 bases; bases with no gene match: 4. CDR3 sequence reads: CASSVGTGVSGANVLTF. CDR3 sequence (DNA): TGCGCCAGCAGTGTCGGGACAGGGGTCTCTGGGGCCAACGTCCTGACTTTC.

The J gene is TRBJ2-1, the V gene TRBV11-2, with D tentatively TRBD2 (5 bases). This CDR3 has 12 residues. CDR1 is SGHAT and CDR2 is FQNNGV in the germline V gene. V was trimmed by 4 bases and J by 8 bases, leaving 9 bases between them. CDR3 sequence (DNA): TGTGCCAGCAGCTGGGGAGTGGATGAGCAGTTCTTC. Translation: CASSWGVDEQFF.